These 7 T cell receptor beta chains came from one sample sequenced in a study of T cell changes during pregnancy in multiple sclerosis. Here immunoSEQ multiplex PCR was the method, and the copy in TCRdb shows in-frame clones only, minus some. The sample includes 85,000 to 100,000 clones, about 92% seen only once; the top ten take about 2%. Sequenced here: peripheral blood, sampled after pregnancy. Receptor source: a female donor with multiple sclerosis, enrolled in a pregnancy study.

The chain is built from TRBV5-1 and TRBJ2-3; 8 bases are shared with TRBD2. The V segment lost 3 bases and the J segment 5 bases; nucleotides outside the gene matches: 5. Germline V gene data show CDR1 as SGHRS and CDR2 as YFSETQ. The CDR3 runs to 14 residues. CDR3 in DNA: TGCGCCAGCAGCTCGAGACTAGCGAGAGATACGCAGTATTTT. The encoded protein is CASSSRLARDTQYF.

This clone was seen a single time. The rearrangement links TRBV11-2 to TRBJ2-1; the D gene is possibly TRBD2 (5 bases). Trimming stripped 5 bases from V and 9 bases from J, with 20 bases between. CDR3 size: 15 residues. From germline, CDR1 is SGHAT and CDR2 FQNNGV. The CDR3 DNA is TGTGCCAGCAGCCCCGGGATCGATCCTGTACTTGAGCAGTTCTTC. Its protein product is CASSPGIDPVLEQFF. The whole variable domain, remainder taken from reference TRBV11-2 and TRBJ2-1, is EAGVAQSPRYKIIEKRQSVAFWCNPISGHATLYWYQQILGQGPKLLIQFQNNGVVDDSQLPKDRFSAERLKGVDSTLKIQPAKLEDSAVYLCASSPGIDPVLEQFFGPGTRLTVL.

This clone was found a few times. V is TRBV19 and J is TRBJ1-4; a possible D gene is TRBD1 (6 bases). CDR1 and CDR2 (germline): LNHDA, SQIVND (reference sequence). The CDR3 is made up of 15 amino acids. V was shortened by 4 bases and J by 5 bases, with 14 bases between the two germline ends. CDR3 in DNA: TGTGCCAGTAGTACCCTCGGACAGATAAATGAAAAACTGTTTTTT. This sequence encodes CASSTLGQINEKLFF.

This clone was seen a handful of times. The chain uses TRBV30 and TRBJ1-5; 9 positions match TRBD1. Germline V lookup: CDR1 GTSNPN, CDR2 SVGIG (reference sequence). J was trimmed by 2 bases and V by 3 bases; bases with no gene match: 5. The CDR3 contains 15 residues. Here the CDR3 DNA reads TGTGCCTGGAGAACACAGGGGGCAGGCAATCAGCCCCAGCATTTT. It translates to CAWRTQGAGNQPQHF.

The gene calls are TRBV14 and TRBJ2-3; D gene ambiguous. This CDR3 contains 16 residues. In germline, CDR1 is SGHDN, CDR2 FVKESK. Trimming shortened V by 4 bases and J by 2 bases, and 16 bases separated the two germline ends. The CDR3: CASSRTTSITTDTQYF. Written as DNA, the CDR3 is TGTGCCAGCAGCCGCACTACTTCCATTACCACAGATACGCAGTATTTT.

CDR3 sequence (DNA): TGTGCCAGCACCTTCTCCAGGGGAACAGGGGCCAACGTCCTGACTTTC. This encodes CASTFSRGTGANVLTF. This chain uses TRBV7-9 with TRBJ2-6, with a possible D match to TRBD1 (6 bases). The CDR3 spans 16 residues. The V end lost 7 bases, the J end lost 4 bases, and 17 bases lay between the germline ends. Germline V gives CDR1 SEHNR, CDR2 FQNEAQ (reference sequence).

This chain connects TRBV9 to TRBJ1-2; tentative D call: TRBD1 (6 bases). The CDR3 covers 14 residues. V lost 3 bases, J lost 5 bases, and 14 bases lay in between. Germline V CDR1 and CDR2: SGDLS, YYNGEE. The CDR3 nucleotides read TGTGCCAGCAGCGAGGGGGTGCAGGGGTATGGCTACACCTTC. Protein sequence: CASSEGVQGYGYTF.